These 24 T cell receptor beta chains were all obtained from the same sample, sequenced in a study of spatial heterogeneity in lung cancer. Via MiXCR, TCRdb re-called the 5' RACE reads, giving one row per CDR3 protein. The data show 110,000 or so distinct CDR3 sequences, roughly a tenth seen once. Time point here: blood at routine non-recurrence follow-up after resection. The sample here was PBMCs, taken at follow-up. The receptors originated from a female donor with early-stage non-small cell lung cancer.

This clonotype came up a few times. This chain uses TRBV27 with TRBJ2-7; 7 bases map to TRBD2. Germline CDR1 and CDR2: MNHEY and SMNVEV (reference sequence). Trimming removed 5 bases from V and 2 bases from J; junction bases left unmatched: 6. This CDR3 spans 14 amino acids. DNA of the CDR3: TGTGCCAGCAGTCACGGACTAGAGACCTACGAGCAGTACTTC. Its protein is CASSHGLETYEQYF.

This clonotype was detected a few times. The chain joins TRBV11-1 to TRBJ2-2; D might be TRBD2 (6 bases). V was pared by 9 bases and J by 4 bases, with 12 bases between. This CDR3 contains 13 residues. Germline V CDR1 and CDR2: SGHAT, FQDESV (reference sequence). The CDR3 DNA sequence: TGTGCCAGTTCGGGACTTGGCACCGGGGAGCTGTTTTTT. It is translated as CASSGLGTGELFF.

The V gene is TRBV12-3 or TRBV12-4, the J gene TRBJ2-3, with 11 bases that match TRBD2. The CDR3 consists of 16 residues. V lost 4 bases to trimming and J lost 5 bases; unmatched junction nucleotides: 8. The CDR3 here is CASSWVLAGGQDTQYF. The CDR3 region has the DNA TGTGCCAGCAGTTGGGTCTTAGCGGGAGGGCAAGATACGCAGTATTTT.

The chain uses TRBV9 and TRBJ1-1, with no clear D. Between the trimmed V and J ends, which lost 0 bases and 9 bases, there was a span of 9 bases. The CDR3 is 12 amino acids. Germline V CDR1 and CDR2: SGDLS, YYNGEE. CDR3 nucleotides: TGTGCCAGCAGCGTAGGCGTAGGCCAAGCTTTCTTT. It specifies CASSVGVGQAFF.

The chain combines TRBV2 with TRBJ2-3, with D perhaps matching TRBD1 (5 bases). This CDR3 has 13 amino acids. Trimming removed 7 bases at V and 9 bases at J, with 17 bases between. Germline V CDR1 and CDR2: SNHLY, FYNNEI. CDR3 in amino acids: CASTTVGDLTQYF. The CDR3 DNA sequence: TGTGCCAGCACCACAGTAGGGGATTTGACGCAGTATTTT.

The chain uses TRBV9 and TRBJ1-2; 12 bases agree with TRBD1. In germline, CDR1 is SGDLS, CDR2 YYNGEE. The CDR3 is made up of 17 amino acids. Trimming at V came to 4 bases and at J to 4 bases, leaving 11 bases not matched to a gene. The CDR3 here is CASSSPGTGGFGYGYTF. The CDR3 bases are TGTGCCAGCAGCTCCCCGGGGACAGGGGGCTTTGGCTATGGCTACACCTTC. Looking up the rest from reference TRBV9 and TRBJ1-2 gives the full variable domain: DSGVTQTPKHLITATGQRVTLRCSPRSGDLSVYWYQQSLDQGLQFLIQYYNGEERAKGNILERFSAQQFPDLHSELNLSSLELGDSALYFCASSSPGTGGFGYGYTFGSGTRLTVV.

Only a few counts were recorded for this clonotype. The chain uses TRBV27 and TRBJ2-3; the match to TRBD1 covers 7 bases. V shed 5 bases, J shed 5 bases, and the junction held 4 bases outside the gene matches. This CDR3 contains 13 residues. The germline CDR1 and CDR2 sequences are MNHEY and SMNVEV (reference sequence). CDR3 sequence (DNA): TGTGCCAGCAGTCGAACAGGGGAAGATACGCAGTATTTT. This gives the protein CASSRTGEDTQYF.

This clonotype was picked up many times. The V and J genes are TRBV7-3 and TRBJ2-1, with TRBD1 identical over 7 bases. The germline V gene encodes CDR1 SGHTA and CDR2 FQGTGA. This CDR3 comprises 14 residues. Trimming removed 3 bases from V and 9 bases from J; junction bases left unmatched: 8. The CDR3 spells CASSLGTATAEQFF. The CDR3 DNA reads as TGTGCCAGCAGCTTGGGGACAGCGACGGCTGAGCAGTTCTTC.

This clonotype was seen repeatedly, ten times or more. The CDR3 coding sequence is TGTGCCAGCAGCTCCTCAGCGGGAGCCGAGCAGTACTTC. Its protein product is CASSSSAGAEQYF. The chain employs TRBV7-2 and TRBJ2-7; TRBD2 aligns across 8 bases. Trimming at V came to 4 bases and at J to 6 bases, leaving 5 bases not matched to a gene. The CDR3 is 13 amino acids. CDR1 is SGHTA and CDR2 is FQGNSA in the germline V gene.

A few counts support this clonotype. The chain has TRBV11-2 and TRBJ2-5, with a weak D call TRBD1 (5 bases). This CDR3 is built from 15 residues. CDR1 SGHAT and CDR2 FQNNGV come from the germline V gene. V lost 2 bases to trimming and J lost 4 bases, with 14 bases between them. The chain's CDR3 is CASSLNIGALETQYF. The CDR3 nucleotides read TGTGCCAGCAGCTTAAATATAGGGGCGCTAGAGACCCAGTACTTC.

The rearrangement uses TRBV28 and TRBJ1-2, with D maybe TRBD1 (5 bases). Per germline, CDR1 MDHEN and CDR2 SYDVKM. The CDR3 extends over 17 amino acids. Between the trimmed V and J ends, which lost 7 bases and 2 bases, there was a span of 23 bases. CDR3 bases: TGTGCCAGCATCGAGAATTCGGGGCTCTCGGGCAACTATGGCTACACCTTC. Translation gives CASIENSGLSGNYGYTF.

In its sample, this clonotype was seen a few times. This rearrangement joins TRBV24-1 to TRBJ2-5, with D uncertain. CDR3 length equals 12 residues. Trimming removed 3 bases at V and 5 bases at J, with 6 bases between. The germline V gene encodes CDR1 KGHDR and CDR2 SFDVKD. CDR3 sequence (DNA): TGTGCCACCAGTGATCCCTCGGAGACCCAGTACTTC. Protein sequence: CATSDPSETQYF.

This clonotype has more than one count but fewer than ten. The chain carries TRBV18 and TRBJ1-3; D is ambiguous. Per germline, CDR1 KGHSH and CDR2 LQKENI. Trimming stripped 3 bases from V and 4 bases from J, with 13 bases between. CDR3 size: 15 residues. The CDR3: CASSPTGLGGNTIYF. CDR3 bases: TGTGCCAGCTCACCTACGGGTCTCGGCGGAAACACCATATATTTT. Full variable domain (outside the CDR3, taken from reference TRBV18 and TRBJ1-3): NAGVMQNPRHLVRRRGQEARLRCSPMKGHSHVYWYRQLPEEGLKFMVYLQKENIIDESGMPKERFSAEFPKEGPSILRIQQVVRGDSAAYFCASSPTGLGGNTIYFGEGSWLTVV.

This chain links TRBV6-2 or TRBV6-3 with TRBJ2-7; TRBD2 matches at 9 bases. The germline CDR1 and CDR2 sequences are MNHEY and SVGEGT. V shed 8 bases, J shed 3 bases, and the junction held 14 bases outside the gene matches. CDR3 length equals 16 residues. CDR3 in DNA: TGTGCCAGCCTCAGGGCGGGAGGGTTTAACAACTACGAGCAGTACGTC. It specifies CASLRAGGFNNYEQYV.

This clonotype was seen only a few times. The CDR3 protein is CAISGRLAGVDNEQFF. Written as DNA, the CDR3 is TGTGCCATCAGTGGTCGGCTAGCGGGGGTGGACAATGAGCAGTTCTTC. V usage is TRBV10-3 and J usage is TRBJ2-1; TRBD2 matches 10 bases. Germline V CDR1 and CDR2: ENHRY, SYGVKD. This CDR3 has 16 residues. V lost 4 bases and J lost 5; bases outside the gene matches: 8.

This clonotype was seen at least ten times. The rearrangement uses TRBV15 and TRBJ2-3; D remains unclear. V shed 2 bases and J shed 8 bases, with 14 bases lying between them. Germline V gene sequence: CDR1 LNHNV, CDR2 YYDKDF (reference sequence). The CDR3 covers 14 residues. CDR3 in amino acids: CATSRPLRGATQYF. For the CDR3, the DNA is TGTGCCACCAGCAGACCCCTTCGAGGTGCTACGCAGTATTTT.

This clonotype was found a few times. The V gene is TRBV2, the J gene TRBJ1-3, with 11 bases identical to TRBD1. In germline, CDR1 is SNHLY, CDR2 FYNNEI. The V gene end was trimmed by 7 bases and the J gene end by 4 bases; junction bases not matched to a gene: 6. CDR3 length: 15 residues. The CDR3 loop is CASIWTGGEGNTIYF. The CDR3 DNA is TGTGCCAGCATTTGGACAGGGGGCGAAGGAAACACCATATATTTT.

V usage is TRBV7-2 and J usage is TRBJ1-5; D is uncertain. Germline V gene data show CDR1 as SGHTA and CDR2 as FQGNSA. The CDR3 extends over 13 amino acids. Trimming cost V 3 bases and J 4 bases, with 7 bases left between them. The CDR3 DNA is TGTGCCAGCAGCTTCCAGACGAATCAGCCCCAGCATTTT. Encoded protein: CASSFQTNQPQHF.

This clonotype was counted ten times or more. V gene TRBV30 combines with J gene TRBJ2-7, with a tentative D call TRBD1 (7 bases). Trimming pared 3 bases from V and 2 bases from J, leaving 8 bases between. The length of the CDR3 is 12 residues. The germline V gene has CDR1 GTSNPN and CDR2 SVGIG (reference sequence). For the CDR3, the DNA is TGTGCCTGGAGCAGGGGGGCCTACGAGCAGTACGTC. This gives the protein CAWSRGAYEQYV.

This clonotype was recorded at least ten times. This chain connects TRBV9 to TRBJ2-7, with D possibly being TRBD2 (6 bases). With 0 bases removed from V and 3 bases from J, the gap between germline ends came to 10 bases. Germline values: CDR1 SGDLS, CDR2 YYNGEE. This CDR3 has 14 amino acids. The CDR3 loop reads CASSVEMGGYEQYF. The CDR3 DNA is TGTGCCAGCAGCGTAGAGATGGGGGGCTACGAGCAGTACTTC.

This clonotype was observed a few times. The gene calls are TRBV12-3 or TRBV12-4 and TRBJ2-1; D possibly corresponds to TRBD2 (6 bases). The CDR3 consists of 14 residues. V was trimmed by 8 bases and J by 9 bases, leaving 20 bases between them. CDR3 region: CASLGTRGYGEQFF. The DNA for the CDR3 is TGTGCCAGCTTGGGGACTCGGGGGTACGGTGAGCAGTTCTTC.

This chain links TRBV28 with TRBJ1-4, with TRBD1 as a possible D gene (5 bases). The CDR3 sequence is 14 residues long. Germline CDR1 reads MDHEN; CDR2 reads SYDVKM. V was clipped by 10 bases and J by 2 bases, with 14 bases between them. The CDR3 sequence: CAIQDLRTNEKLFF. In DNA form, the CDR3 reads TGTGCCATACAGGATTTAAGGACTAATGAAAAACTGTTTTTT.

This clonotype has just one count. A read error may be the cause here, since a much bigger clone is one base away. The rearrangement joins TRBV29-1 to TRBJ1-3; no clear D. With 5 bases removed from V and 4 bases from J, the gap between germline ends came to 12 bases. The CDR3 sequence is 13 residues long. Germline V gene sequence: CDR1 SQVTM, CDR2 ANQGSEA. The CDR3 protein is CSVKHDTGNTIYF. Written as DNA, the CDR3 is TGCAGCGTTAAACACGACACAGGAAACACCATATATTTT. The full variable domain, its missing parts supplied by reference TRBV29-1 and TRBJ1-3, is SAVISQKPSRDICQRGTSLTIQCQVDSQVTMMFWYRQQPGQSLTLIATANQGSEATYESGFVIDKFPISRPNLTFSTLTVSNMSPEDSSIYLCSVKHDTGNTIYFGEGSWLTVV.

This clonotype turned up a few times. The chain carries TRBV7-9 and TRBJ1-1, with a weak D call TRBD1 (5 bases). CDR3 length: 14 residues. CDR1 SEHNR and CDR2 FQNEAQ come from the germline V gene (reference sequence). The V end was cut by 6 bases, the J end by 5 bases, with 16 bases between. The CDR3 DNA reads TGTGCCAGCAGTGGGGGGATCATTCGGACTGAAGCTTTCTTT. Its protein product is CASSGGIIRTEAFF. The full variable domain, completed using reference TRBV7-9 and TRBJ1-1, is DTGVSQNPRHKITKRGQNVTFRCDPISEHNRLYWYRQTLGQGPEFLTYFQNEAQLEKSRLLSDRFSAERPKGSFSTLEIQRTEQGDSAMYLCASSGGIIRTEAFFGQGTRLTVV.